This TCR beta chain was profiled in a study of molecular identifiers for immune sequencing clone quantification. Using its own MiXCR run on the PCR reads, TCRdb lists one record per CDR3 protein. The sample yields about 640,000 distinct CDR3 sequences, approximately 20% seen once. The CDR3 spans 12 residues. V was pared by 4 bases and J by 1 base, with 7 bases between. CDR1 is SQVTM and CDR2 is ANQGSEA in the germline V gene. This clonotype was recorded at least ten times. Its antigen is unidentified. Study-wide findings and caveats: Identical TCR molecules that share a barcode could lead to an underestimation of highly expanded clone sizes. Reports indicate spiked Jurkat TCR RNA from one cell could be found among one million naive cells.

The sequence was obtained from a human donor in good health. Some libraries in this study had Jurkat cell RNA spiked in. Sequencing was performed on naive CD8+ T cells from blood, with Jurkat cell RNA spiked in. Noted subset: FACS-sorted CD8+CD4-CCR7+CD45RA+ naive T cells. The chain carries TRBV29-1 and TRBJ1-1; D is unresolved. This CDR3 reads CSVVYENTEAFF. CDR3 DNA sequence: TGCAGCGTTGTGTACGAGAACACTGAAGCTTTCTTT.